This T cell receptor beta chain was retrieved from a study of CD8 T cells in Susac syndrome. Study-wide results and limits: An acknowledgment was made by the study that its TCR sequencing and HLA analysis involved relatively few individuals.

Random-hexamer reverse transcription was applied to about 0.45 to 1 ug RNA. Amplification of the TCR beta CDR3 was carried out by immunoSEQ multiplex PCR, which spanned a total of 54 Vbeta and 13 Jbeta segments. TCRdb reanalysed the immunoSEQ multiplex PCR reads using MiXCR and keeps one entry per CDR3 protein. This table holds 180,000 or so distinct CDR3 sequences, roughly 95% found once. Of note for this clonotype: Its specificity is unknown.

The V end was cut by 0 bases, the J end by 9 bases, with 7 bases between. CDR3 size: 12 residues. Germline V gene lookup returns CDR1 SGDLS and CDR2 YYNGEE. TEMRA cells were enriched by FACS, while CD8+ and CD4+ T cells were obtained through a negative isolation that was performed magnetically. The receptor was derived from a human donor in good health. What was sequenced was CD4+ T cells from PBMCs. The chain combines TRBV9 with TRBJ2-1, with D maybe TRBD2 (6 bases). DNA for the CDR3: TGTGCCAGCAGCGTAGCGGGAGCTGAGCAGTTCTTC. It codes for CASSVAGAEQFF.